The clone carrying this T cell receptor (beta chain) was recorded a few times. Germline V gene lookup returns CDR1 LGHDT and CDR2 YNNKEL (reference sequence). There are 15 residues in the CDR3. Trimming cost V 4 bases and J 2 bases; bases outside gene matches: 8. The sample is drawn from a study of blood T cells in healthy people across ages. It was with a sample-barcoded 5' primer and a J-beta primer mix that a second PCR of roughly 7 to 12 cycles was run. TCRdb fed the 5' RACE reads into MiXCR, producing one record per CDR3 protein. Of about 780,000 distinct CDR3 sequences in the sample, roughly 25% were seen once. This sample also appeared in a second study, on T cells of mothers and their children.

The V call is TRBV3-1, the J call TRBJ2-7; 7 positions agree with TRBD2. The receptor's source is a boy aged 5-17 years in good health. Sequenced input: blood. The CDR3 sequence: CASSLSVRGAYEQYF. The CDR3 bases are TGTGCCAGCAGCCTTTCAGTTCGGGGGGCCTACGAGCAGTACTTC.